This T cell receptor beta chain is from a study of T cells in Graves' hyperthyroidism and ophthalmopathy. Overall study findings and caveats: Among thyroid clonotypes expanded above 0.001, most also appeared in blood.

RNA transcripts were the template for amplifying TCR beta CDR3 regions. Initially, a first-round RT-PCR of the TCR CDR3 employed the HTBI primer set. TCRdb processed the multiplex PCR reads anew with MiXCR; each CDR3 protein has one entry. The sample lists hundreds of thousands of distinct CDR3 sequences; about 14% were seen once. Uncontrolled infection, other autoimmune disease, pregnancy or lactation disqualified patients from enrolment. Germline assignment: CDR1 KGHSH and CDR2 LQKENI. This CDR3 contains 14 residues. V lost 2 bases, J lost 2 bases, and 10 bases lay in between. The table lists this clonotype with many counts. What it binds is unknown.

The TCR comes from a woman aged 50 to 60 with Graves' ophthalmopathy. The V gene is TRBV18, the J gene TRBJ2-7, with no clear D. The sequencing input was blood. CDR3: CASSPKAGAYEQYF. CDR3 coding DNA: TGTGCCAGCTCACCAAAGGCAGGAGCCTACGAGCAGTACTTC. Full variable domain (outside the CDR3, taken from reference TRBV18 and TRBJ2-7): NAGVMQNPRHLVRRRGQEARLRCSPMKGHSHVYWYRQLPEEGLKFMVYLQKENIIDESGMPKERFSAEFPKEGPSILRIQQVVRGDSAAYFCASSPKAGAYEQYFGPGTRLTVT.